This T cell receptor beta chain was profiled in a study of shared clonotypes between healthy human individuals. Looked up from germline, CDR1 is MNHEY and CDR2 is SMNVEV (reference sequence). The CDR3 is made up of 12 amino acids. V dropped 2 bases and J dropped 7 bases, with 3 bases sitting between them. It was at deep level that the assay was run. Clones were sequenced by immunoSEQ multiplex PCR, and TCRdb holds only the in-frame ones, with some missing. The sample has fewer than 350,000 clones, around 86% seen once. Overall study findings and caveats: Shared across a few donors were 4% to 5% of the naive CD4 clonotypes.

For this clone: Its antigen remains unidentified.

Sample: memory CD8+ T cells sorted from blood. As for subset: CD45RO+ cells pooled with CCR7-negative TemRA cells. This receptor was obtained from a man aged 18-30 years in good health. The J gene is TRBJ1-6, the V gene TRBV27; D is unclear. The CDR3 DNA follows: TGTGCCAGCAGTTTACCCAATTCACCCCTCCACTTT. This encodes CASSLPNSPLHF.